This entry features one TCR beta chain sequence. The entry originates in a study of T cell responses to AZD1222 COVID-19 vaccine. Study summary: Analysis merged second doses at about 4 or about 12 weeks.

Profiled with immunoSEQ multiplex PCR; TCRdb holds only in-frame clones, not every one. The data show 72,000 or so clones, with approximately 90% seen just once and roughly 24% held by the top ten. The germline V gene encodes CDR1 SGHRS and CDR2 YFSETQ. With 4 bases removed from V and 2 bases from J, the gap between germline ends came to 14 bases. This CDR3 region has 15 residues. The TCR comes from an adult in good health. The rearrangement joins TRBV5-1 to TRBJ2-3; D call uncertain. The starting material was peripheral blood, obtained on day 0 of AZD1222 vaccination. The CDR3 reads CASSPPATYTDTQYF. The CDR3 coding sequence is TGCGCCAGCAGCCCACCGGCCACTTACACAGATACGCAGTATTTT.